The rows below give T cell receptor beta chains drawn from one sample of a study of T cell repertoires in cytomegalovirus infection. TCRdb passed the reads through MiXCR, listing each CDR3 protein once. The table includes about 310,000 distinct CDR3 sequences, around 25% detected once. The antigens these receptors bind are not known. This sample comprised cultured PBMCs, obtained from culture after CMV antigen stimulation. These receptors were taken from a human donor in good health (CMV status not recorded). Some clones in this sample may be carry-over from other donors' samples. CDR3s include the opening cysteine and the closing phenylalanine or tryptophan. A D gene is named only where the DNA matches it firmly. The size field is filled for only some rows; it gives once, few, many or a size class.

clone size	V gene	D gene	J gene	CDR3 length	CDR3 DNA	CDR3 protein
many	TRBV4-1	.	TRBJ1-5	17	TGCGCCAGCAGCCAATATGTCCAGGGAAATCGCAATCAGCCCCAGCATTTT	CASSQYVQGNRNQPQHF
many	TRBV7-6	.	TRBJ1-2	16	TGTGCCAGCAGCCGCGACGGGGGGGAAGCTAACTATGGCTACACCTTC	CASSRDGGEANYGYTF
few	TRBV4-3	.	TRBJ1-1	16	TGCGCCAGCAGCAGGGGTATTCAGGCGGGGAACACTGAAGCTTTCTTT	CASSRGIQAGNTEAFF
many	TRBV6-1	.	TRBJ1-2	14	TGTGCCAGCAGGGTTTTTCGGTCAGGCCATGGCTACACCTTC	CASRVFRSGHGYTF
.	TRBV6-2/TRBV6-3	TRBD2	TRBJ2-7	18	TGTGCCAGCAGTTTCCCGGGACTAGCGGGAGTTCATTCCTACGAGCAGTACTTC	CASSFPGLAGVHSYEQYF
.	TRBV19	.	TRBJ1-6	15	TGTGCCAGTTCATTGAGCCTCGAGGGTGGATCACCCCTCCACTTT	CASSLSLEGGSPLHF
.	TRBV29-1	.	TRBJ2-1	8	TGCAGCGTTGAGGGGCCCCTCTTC	CSVEGPLF
.	TRBV19	.	TRBJ1-5	15	TGTGCCAGTAAAAATCCAGCGGTGGCCAATCAGCCCCAGCATTTT	CASKNPAVANQPQHF
.	TRBV6-2/TRBV6-3	TRBD2	TRBJ2-2	15	TGTGCCATCGGAGGCCGCGGGAGGGCCGTGAGGGAGCTGTTTTTT	CAIGGRGRAVRELFF
.	TRBV5-1	.	TRBJ2-3	13	TGCGCCAGCAGCTTCCCGGAGGCAGATACGCAGTATTTT	CASSFPEADTQYF
.	TRBV19	.	TRBJ1-1	15	TGTGCCAGTAGTAGAGCATTTGGACCGAACACTGAAGCTTTCTTT	CASSRAFGPNTEAFF
many	TRBV7-2	.	TRBJ2-2	18	TGTGCCAGCAGCTTAGTCCCTCCGGGAGTTGGGTACACCGGGGAGCTGTTTTTT	CASSLVPPGVGYTGELFF
.	TRBV20-1	TRBD1	TRBJ1-1	17	TGCAGTGCTAGAGGATTACCGTACAGGGGAGGTGGCACTGAAGCTTTCTTT	CSARGLPYRGGGTEAFF
.	TRBV12-3/TRBV12-4	TRBD2	TRBJ2-3	16	TGTGCCAGCAGTATGCGACTAGCGGGTACTACAGATACGCAGTATTTT	CASSMRLAGTTDTQYF
few	TRBV20-1	.	TRBJ1-5	13	TGCAGTGCTAGAGAGACGTTAACTCAGCCCCAGCATTTT	CSARETLTQPQHF
few	TRBV27	.	TRBJ2-7	15	TGTGCCAGCTCTCGGCGAGCAGGTAATTCCTACGAGCAGTACTTC	CASSRRAGNSYEQYF
many	TRBV7-2	TRBD1	TRBJ2-3	15	TGTGCCAGCAGCTTAAGGGGCAGGGGGCCGGATACGCAGTATTTT	CASSLRGRGPDTQYF
.	TRBV5-4	.	TRBJ2-3	15	TGTGCCAGCAGCCTAAAGGTGGGAGCAGCAGATACGCAGTATTTT	CASSLKVGAADTQYF
.	TRBV19	TRBD2	TRBJ2-1	13	TGTGCCAGTAGTAGGGTAGCGGGCAATGAGCAGTTCTTC	CASSRVAGNEQFF
few	TRBV28	TRBD2	TRBJ2-3	15	TGTGCCAGCAGTTTTGGTTCGGCGGGAGCGGATACGCAGTATTTT	CASSFGSAGADTQYF
.	TRBV20-1	TRBD1	TRBJ1-1	15	TGCAGTGCTAGGGCAGGGGGTGAGAGGAACACTGAAGCTTTCTTT	CSARAGGERNTEAFF
.	TRBV19	.	TRBJ1-5	16	TGTGCCAGTACCCCAAGGAGGGGGGTTAGCAATCAGCCCCAGCATTTT	CASTPRRGVSNQPQHF
many	TRBV20-1	.	TRBJ1-1	12	TGCAGTGCTAGAGGAGGATGGAGGTGGGGTTTCTTT	CSARGGWRWGFF
.	TRBV4-1	.	TRBJ1-6	14	TGCGCCAGCAGTCAGGACGGAGATAATTCACCCCTCCACTTT	CASSQDGDNSPLHF
many	TRBV7-2	.	TRBJ2-3	11	TGTGCCAGCAGCTTCGCTGATACGCAGTATTTT	CASSFADTQYF
few	TRBV12-3/TRBV12-4	.	TRBJ1-1	15	TGTGCCAGCAGTTTAGGTCAGGGTTATATCCCTGAAGCTTTCTTT	CASSLGQGYIPEAFF
few	TRBV7-9	.	TRBJ2-1	14	TGTGCCAGCAGCTTGGAGGGAGCTTACAATGAGCAGTTCTTC	CASSLEGAYNEQFF
many	TRBV10-3	.	TRBJ2-7	15	TGTGCCATCAGTGAAGGACAGCGGGTCTCCTACGAGCAGTACTTC	CAISEGQRVSYEQYF
few	TRBV7-2	.	TRBJ1-1	13	TGTGCCAGCAGCTTAGCGACGAGGGGGGAAGCTTTCTTT	CASSLATRGEAFF
few	TRBV4-2	.	TRBJ1-1	14	TGTGCCAGCAGCTACCAAGACGGGGACACTGAAGCTTTCTTT	CASSYQDGDTEAFF
many	TRBV7-8	TRBD1	TRBJ2-3	16	TGTGCCAGCAGAAACCGGGGGACAGGGGACACAGATACGCAGTATTTT	CASRNRGTGDTDTQYF
few	TRBV11-3	.	TRBJ2-1	16	TGTGCCAGCAGCTTAGACGCGGGGGCGACTGGAAATGAGCAGTTCTTC	CASSLDAGATGNEQFF
few	TRBV10-2	.	TRBJ2-1	14	TGCGCCAGCAAGAGGGGTGGATCCTACAATGAGCAGTTCTTC	CASKRGGSYNEQFF
.	TRBV5-1	TRBD2	TRBJ2-5	16	TGCGCCAGCAGCTTGGGGACTAGCGGGCGGCAAGAGACCCAGTACTTC	CASSLGTSGRQETQYF
few	TRBV7-9	.	TRBJ1-1	16	TGTGCCAGCAGCTTAGGGACAGATACTTTGAACACTGAAGCTTTCTTT	CASSLGTDTLNTEAFF
few	TRBV10-2	.	TRBJ2-1	16	TGCGCCAGCAGGGGACGTCCGAACACTCGGAACAATGAGCAGTTCTTC	CASRGRPNTRNNEQFF
.	TRBV6-2/TRBV6-3	TRBD2	TRBJ2-3	15	TGTGCCAGCAGTGGTACTAGCGGGAGGTGGGATACGCAGTATTTT	CASSGTSGRWDTQYF
.	TRBV18	.	TRBJ1-5	17	TGTGCCAGCTCACCAAGGGAAAGGACGGATAGCAATCAGCCCCAGCATTTT	CASSPRERTDSNQPQHF
.	TRBV28	.	TRBJ1-2	15	TGTGCCAGCAGTCCCTCGGGACGCGGGGGAGATGGCTACACCTTC	CASSPSGRGGDGYTF
few	TRBV5-1	.	TRBJ2-3	14	TGCGCCAGCAGCGAGGACTGGAGCACAGATACGCAGTATTTT	CASSEDWSTDTQYF
.	TRBV6-5	.	TRBJ2-1	16	TGTGCCAGCAGCTTCAGCACGGGGAGCTCCTACAATGAGCAGTTCTTC	CASSFSTGSSYNEQFF
.	TRBV19	.	TRBJ1-5	14	TGTGCCGGTAGTATGACCAGCAATTATCAGCCCCAGCATTTT	CAGSMTSNYQPQHF
.	TRBV20-1	TRBD1	TRBJ1-2	15	TGCAGTGCTAGAGATCGGACAGGGACTATAAATGGCTACACCTTC	CSARDRTGTINGYTF
.	TRBV12-3/TRBV12-4	.	TRBJ2-1	15	TGTGCCAGCAGTTTAGACATCGGACTTTCCCATGAGCAGTTCTTC	CASSLDIGLSHEQFF
.	TRBV9	TRBD2	TRBJ2-7	17	TGTGCCAGCAGCCGAGAGGGGGGCGGGAGGGCCGATCACGAGCAGTACTTC	CASSREGGGRADHEQYF
.	TRBV12-3/TRBV12-4	.	TRBJ1-1	14	TGTGCCAGCAATCGGGACCACTGGTCCACTGAAGCTTTCTTT	CASNRDHWSTEAFF
few	TRBV28	.	TRBJ2-1	18	TGTGCCAGCAGTTCGCCGATCGTCGACAGGAGAGCCTACAATGAGCAGTTCTTC	CASSSPIVDRRAYNEQFF
.	TRBV20-1	.	TRBJ2-3	13	TGCAGTGCTAGGTTACCGGGCACAGATACGCAGTATTTT	CSARLPGTDTQYF